Listed here is a single TCR beta chain. Sequencing of TCR beta covered CD8+ and CD4+ T cells obtained from blood. Patients with stable or active relapsing-remitting disease, all of them treatment-naive, made up the multiple sclerosis controls. TEMRA cells were enriched by FACS, and CD4+ and CD8+ T cells were negatively isolated. The sample originates from a study of CD8 T cells in Susac syndrome. Random hexamers served to reverse transcribe roughly 0.5 to 1 ug RNA. Coverage of TCR beta CDR3 amplification by immunoSEQ multiplex PCR extended to 54 Vbeta and 13 Jbeta. MiXCR was run by TCRdb on the immunoSEQ multiplex PCR reads, yielding one entry per CDR3 protein. This table holds some 150,000 distinct CDR3 sequences, 95% found once. The CDR3 has 15 amino acids. Looked up from germline, CDR1 is SGDLS and CDR2 is YYNGEE. V trimming: 10 bases; J trimming: 3 bases; junction bases outside the gene matches: 16.

The source is a human donor with multiple sclerosis. Material for sequencing was CD8+ T cells from PBMCs. The chain combines TRBV9 with TRBJ2-7; 7 bases align to TRBD1. The CDR3 nucleotides are TGTGCCTCCAGCCCCTGGGACAGTCTACACTACGAGCAGTACTTC. Translated, it gives CASSPWDSLHYEQYF.